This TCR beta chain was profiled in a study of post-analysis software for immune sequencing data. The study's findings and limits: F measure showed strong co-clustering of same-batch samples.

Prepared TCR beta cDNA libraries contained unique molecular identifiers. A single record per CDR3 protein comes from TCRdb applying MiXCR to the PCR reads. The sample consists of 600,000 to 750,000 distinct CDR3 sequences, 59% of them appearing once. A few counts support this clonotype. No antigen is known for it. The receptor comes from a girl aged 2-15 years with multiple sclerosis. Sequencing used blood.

The CDR3, as DNA: TGCGCCAGCAGCTTGGAGGGTAGAGGGGAACTGTTTTTT. Amino acid sequence: CASSLEGRGELFF. The chain joins TRBV5-1 to TRBJ1-4; D perhaps matches TRBD1 (5 bases). The CDR3 totals 13 residues. Germline-derived CDR1 and CDR2 are SGHRS and YFSETQ. Trimming removed 0 bases at V and 12 bases at J, with 12 bases between.